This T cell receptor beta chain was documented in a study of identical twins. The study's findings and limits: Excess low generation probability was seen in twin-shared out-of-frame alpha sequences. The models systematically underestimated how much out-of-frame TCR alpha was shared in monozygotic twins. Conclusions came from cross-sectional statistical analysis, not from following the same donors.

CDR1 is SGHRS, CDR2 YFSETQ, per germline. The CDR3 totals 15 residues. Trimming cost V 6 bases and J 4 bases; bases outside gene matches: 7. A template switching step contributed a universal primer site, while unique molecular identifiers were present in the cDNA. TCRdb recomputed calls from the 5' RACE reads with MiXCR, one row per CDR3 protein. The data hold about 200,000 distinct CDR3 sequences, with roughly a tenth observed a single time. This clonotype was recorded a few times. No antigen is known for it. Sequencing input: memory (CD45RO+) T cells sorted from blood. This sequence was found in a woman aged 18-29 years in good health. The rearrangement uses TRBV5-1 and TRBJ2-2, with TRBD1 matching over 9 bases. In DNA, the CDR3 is TGCGCCAGCATAGACGGGACAGGGTCCACCGGGGAGCTGTTTTTT. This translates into CASIDGTGSTGELFF.